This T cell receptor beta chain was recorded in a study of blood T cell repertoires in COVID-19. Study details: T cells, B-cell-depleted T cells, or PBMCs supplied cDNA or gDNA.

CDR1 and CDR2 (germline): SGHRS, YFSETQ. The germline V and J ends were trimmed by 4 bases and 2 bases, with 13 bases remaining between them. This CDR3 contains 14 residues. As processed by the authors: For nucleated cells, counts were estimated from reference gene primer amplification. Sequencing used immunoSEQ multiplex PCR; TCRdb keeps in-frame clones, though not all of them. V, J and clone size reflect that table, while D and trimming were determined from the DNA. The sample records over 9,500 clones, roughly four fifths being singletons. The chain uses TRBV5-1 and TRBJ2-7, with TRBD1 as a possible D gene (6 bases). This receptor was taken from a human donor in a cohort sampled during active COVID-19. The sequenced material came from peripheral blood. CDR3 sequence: CASSPTTGAYEQYF. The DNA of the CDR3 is TGCGCCAGCAGCCCGACGACAGGTGCCTACGAGCAGTACTTC.